The clone carrying this TCR beta chain was seen a few times. These data belong to a study of early T cells in non-severe SARS-CoV-2 infection. Researchers attached unique molecular identifiers to individual cDNA molecules. TCRdb re-called the 5' RACE reads with MiXCR, one entry per CDR3 protein. There are some 70,000 distinct CDR3 sequences in the sample; roughly 9.4% occur only once, and 5.9% lies in the top ten. CDR3 length: 17 amino acids. Trimming at V came to 0 bases and at J to 4 bases, leaving 5 bases not matched to a gene. CDR1 and CDR2 from the germline V gene are MGHRA and YSYEKL. The clonotype comes from an adult who was a healthcare worker with PCR-confirmed SARS-CoV-2 infection or an uninfected control (not recorded which). The rearrangement links TRBV4-1 to TRBJ2-2; 10 bases map to TRBD2. Sequenced sample: whole blood. CDR3 sequence reads: CASSQDLAGGPTGELFF. In nucleotides, the CDR3 is TGCGCCAGCAGCCAAGATTTAGCGGGAGGTCCCACCGGGGAGCTGTTTTTT.